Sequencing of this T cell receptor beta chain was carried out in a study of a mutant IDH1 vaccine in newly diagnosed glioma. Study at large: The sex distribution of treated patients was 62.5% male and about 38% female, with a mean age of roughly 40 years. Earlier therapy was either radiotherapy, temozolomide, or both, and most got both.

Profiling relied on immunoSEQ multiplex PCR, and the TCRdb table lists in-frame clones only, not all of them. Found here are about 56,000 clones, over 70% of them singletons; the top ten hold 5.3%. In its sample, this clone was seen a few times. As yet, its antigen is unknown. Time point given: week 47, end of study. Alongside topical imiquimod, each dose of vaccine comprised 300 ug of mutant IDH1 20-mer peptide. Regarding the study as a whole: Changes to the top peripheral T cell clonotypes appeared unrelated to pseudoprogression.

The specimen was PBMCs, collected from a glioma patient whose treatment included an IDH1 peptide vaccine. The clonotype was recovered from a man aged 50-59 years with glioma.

The DNA for the CDR3 is TGCGCCAGCAGCCAAGATCTCACGAAGCTGGACATTTCCATTCAGTACTTC. Translation gives CASSQDLTKLDISIQYF. The V call is TRBV4-3, the J call TRBJ2-4; perhaps TRBD1 as D (5 bases). V was shortened by 0 bases and J by 9 bases, with 21 bases between the two germline ends. The CDR3 sequence is 17 residues long. In germline, CDR1 is LGHNA, CDR2 YSLEER.